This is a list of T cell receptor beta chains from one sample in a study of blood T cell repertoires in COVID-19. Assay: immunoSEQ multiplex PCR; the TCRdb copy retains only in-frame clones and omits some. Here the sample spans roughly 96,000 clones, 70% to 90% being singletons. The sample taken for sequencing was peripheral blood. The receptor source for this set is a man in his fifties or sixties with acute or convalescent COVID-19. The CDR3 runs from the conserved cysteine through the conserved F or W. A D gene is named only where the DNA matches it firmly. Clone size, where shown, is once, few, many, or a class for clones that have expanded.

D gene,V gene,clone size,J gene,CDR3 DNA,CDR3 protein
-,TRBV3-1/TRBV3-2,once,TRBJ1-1,TGTGCCAGCAGCTGGGTGGGCGGGGAAGCTTTCTTT,CASSWVGGEAFF
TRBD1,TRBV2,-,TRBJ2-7,TGTGCCAGCAGGTCGACAGGGCGCTACGAGCAGTACTTC,CASRSTGRYEQYF
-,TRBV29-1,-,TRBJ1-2,TGCAGCGTGTCTCGGGAGGGGATAGTCTATGGCTACACCTTC,CSVSREGIVYGYTF
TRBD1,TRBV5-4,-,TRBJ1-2,TGTGCCAGCAGCCCGGGGGACAGGGCCAGAGGCTACACCTTC,CASSPGDRARGYTF
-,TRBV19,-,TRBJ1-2,TGTGCCAGTAGTATCTCGCGAGACTATGGCTACACCTTC,CASSISRDYGYTF
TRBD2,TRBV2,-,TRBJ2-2,TGTGCCAGCAGTCGGACTAGCGGGAGTACCGGGGAGCTGTTTTTT,CASSRTSGSTGELFF
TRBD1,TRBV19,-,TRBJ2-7,TGTGCCAGTAGTATAGGCGGACAGGGCCTCTACGAGCAGTACTTC,CASSIGGQGLYEQYF
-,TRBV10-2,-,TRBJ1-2,TGCGCCAGCAGGGGCAGGTCCCCTTATGGCTACACCTTC,CASRGRSPYGYTF
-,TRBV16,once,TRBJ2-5,TGTGCCAGCAGCCAATCTTTGCCTAGCGCCACACCTAAGGAGGTCCAGTACTTC,CASSQSLPSATPKEVQYF
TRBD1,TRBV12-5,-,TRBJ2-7,TGTGCTAGTGGTCTCCGGGGGTCAGGGGGCGCCCCGTACGAGCAGTACTTC,CASGLRGSGGAPYEQYF
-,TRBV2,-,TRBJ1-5,TGTGCCAGCAGTCTAACAGGGACCTATCAGCCCCAGCATTTT,CASSLTGTYQPQHF
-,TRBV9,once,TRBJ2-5,TGTGCCAGCAGCGCATATGCGGGCGAGACCCAGTACTTC,CASSAYAGETQYF
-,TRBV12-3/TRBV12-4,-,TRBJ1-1,TGTGCCAGCAGAACTTCAGGGACAACTGAAGCTTTCTTT,CASRTSGTTEAFF
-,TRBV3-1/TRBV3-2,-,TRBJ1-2,TGTGCCAGCAGCCAAGATGGGGGGGCGAGAGGCTACACCTTC,CASSQDGGARGYTF
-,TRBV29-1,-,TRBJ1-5,TGCAGCGTCGGGGGTGGGAGCAATCAGCCCCAGCATTTT,CSVGGGSNQPQHF
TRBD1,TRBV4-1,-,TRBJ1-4,TGCGCCAGCACCCGGGGCAGGGGGGTTCTTAATGAAAAACTGTTTTTT,CASTRGRGVLNEKLFF
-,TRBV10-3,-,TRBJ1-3,TGTGCCATCAGCGACAATTCCGGAAACACCATATATTTT,CAISDNSGNTIYF
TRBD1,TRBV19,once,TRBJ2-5,TGTGCCAGTACCGGACAGGGGGCCAAAGAGACCCAGTACTTC,CASTGQGAKETQYF
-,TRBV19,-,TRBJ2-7,TGTGCCAGTAGTATAGCGGACTATTGGGACGAGCAGTACTTC,CASSIADYWDEQYF
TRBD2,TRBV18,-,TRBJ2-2,TGTGCCAGCTGGAGCGGGGGGACCAACACCGGGGAGCTGTTTTTT,CASWSGGTNTGELFF
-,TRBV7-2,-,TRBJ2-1,TGTGCCAGCAGCTTTCTAGAGTTCGGCGAGCAGTTCTTC,CASSFLEFGEQFF
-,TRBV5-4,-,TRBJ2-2,TGTGCCAGCAGCTTGGACAGGGCGAACACCGGGGAGCTGTTTTTT,CASSLDRANTGELFF
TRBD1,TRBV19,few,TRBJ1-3,TGTGCCAGTAGTGGAGACAGGGCCTCTGGAAACACCATATATTTT,CASSGDRASGNTIYF
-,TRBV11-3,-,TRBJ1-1,TGTGCCAGCAGACATCAACAGCAGGCAGGCAAAGAAGCTTTCTTT,CASRHQQQAGKEAFF
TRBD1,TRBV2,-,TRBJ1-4,TGTGCCAGCAGATCTAACAGGGGTTTTAATGAAAAACTGTTTTTT,CASRSNRGFNEKLFF
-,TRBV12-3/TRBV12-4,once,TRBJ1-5,TGTGCCAGCAGTTTTGACGAGGGTCAGCCCCAGCATTTT,CASSFDEGQPQHF
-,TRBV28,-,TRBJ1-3,TGTGCCAGCAGTTTTCCCGGGACTTTCCCCTCTGGAAACACCATATATTTT,CASSFPGTFPSGNTIYF
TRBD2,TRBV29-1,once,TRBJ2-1,TGCAGCGCTAGGGGGCTAGCGGGGCGCGACACTGAGCAGTTCTTC,CSARGLAGRDTEQFF
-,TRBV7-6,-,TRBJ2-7,TGTGCCAGCAGCTTAGGGGGTGGGGGAGGAAACTACGAGCAGTACTTC,CASSLGGGGGNYEQYF
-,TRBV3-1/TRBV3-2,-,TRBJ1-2,TGTGCCAGCAGCCAAGAGCAGGGCGGTAACTATGGCTACACCTTC,CASSQEQGGNYGYTF
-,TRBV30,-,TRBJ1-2,TGTGCCTGGACGTGGTGGACACGGAAGAACTATGGCTACACCTTC,CAWTWWTRKNYGYTF
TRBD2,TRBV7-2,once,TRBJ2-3,TGTGCCAGCAGCTTAAGGGCGGGAGTTACAGATACGCAGTATTTT,CASSLRAGVTDTQYF
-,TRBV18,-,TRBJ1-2,TGTGCCAGCTCACCGGACAGCAACTATGGCTACACCTTC,CASSPDSNYGYTF
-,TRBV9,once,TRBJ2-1,TGTGCCAGCAGCGCGACTCTTTACAATGAGCAGTTCTTC,CASSATLYNEQFF
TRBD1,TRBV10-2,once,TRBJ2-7,TGCGCCAGCACCCGGGGACAGGGGCGGACCTACGAGCAGTACTTC,CASTRGQGRTYEQYF
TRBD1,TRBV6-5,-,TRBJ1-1,TGTGCCAGCAGTACGGGACAGGCCAGTAACGTTGGAGCTTTCTTT,CASSTGQASNVGAFF
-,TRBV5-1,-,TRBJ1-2,TGCGCCAGCAGCCCCCTTGAGGGTGGCTACACCTTC,CASSPLEGGYTF
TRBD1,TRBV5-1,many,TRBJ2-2,TGCGCCAGCAGCCGAGGACAGGGGGCGTTGGGGGAGCTGTTTTTT,CASSRGQGALGELFF
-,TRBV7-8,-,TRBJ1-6,TGTGCCAGCAGCTTAAACACAGATCACAATTCACCCCTCCACTTT,CASSLNTDHNSPLHF
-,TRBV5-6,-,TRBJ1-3,TGTGCCAGCAGCTCCTCCCTCCGGGACAAGGGTGGAAACACCATATATTTT,CASSSSLRDKGGNTIYF
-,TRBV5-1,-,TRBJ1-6,TGCGCCAGCACGCCTTTGACACCAGATAATTCACCCCTCCACTTT,CASTPLTPDNSPLHF
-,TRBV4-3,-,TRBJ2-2,TGCGCCAGCAGCCAAGATAGAATAAGTTCCGGGGAGCTGTTTTTT,CASSQDRISSGELFF
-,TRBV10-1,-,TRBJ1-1,TGCGCCAGCAGTGAGTCGATCAGGGGAGCTGCTTTCTTT,CASSESIRGAAFF
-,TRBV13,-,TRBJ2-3,TGTGCCAGCAGCCTCGGACTACTCACAGATACGCAGTATTTT,CASSLGLLTDTQYF
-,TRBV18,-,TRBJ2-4,TGTGCCAGCTCACCACCGTGGGGGCCAAAAAACATTCAGTACTTC,CASSPPWGPKNIQYF
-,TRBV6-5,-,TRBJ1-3,TGTGCCAGCACCTCATCGGACAAGTGGAACACCATATATTTT,CASTSSDKWNTIYF
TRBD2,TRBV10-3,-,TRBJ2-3,TGTGCCATCAGTATGGTTGCGGGGGTAACAGATACGCAGTATTTT,CAISMVAGVTDTQYF
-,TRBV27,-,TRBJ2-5,TGTGCCAGCAGTTCATTGCCCGGGACATCCAAAGAGACCCAGTACTTC,CASSSLPGTSKETQYF
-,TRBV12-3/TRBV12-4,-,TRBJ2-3,TGTGCCAGCAGTTTCGGTACAGATACGCAGTATTTT,CASSFGTDTQYF